This paragraph covers one T cell receptor (beta chain) sequence. No antigen is known for it. V was shortened by 2 bases and J by 9 bases, with 16 bases between the two germline ends. This CDR3 comprises 15 residues. CDR1 SGHTA and CDR2 FQGNSA come from the germline V gene. Every bit of the isolated RNA underwent reverse transcription, so sequencing read expressed TCRB transcripts. Profiled with immunoSEQ multiplex PCR; TCRdb holds only in-frame clones, not every one. Among around 26,000 clones, about 70% were seen once, and the ten largest hold around 1.1%. The source of the sample is a study of beta chain features in type 1 diabetes. Study in general: Patients and healthy donors were similar in age, gender and cell yields.

General study findings and limits: For Type 1 diabetes patients, all four CD4+ subsets carried TCRB CDR3s that were moderately but significantly shorter. For patients, the naive, central memory and Treg TCRB repertoires appeared more alike than for healthy donors.

Sequencing was performed on stem cell memory CD4+ T cells from blood. The origin of this receptor is a woman between 40 and 55 years old with type 1 diabetes. The chain carries TRBV7-2 and TRBJ1-4; a possible D gene is TRBD1 (6 bases). CDR3: CASSLSGTSDQKLFF. In DNA form, the CDR3 reads TGTGCCAGCAGCTTATCGGGGACATCGGATCAAAAACTGTTTTTT.